A single sample gave rise to the 25 T cell receptor beta chains below, sequenced in a study of T-cell memory formation after mild COVID-19. Each CDR3 protein is one row after TCRdb ran MiXCR on the 5' RACE reads. The sample has roughly 340,000 distinct CDR3 sequences, around a sixth seen once. The sequenced sample consisted of PBMCs or a T cell subset sorted from them (not recorded which). Every receptor here comes from a man aged 18 to 29 who had mild COVID-19 (a few samples of this study predate the infection). Cell type and time point are not known.

This clonotype was counted between two and nine times. This chain connects TRBV2 to TRBJ1-6; 8 nucleotides agree with TRBD1. The CDR3 loop spans 14 amino acids. Germline CDR1 is SNHLY and CDR2 is FYNNEI. V trimming: 4 bases; J trimming: 10 bases; junction bases outside the gene matches: 6. The CDR3: CASSVDRVNSPLHF. The CDR3 DNA sequence: TGTGCCAGCAGTGTGGACAGGGTGAACTCACCCCTCCACTTT.

DNA for the CDR3: TGTGCCAGCAGCCGGCGCCTGTCGTCCGGGACCGATTCCTACGAGCAGTACTTC. It translates to CASSRRLSSGTDSYEQYF. The J gene is TRBJ2-7, the V gene TRBV4-2; perhaps D is TRBD1 or TRBD2 (5 bases each). The V gene's germline CDR1 is LGHNA and CDR2 YNFKEQ. The CDR3 contains 18 residues. V was cut by 4 bases and J by 1 base, with 23 bases left in between.

This clonotype came up a few times. The CDR3 protein is CSALRGSDEQFF. Here the CDR3 DNA reads TGCAGTGCTCTTAGGGGGTCGGATGAGCAGTTCTTC. The chain links TRBV20-1 to TRBJ2-1; D might be TRBD1 (6 bases). The CDR3 runs to 12 residues. Germline V gene sequence: CDR1 DFQATT, CDR2 SNEGSKA (reference sequence). Trimming stripped 5 bases from V and 8 bases from J, with 13 bases between.

The chain combines TRBV18 with TRBJ1-3; no clear D. The CDR3 is made up of 15 amino acids. V was clipped by 3 bases and J by 4 bases, with 13 bases between them. Looked up from germline, CDR1 is KGHSH and CDR2 is LQKENI. CDR3 sequence: CASSPGGLLGNTIYF. The CDR3 bases are TGTGCCAGCTCACCGGGAGGACTGCTGGGAAACACCATATATTTT.

This clonotype was seen a few times. V usage is TRBV11-2 and J usage is TRBJ2-6, with TRBD1 as a possible D gene (6 bases). Germline loops: CDR1 SGHAT, CDR2 FQNNGV. This CDR3 contains 14 residues. The V gene lost 1 base and the J gene lost 7 bases, with 8 bases spanning the gap. CDR3 DNA: TGTGCCAGCAGCTTAGTAGGGGGAGCCAACGTCCTGACTTTC. It codes for CASSLVGGANVLTF.

V and J are TRBV10-2 and TRBJ2-1; 9 nucleotides line up with TRBD2. Trimming cost V 9 bases and J 9 bases; bases outside gene matches: 12. This CDR3 region has 14 residues. The germline gives CDR1 WSHSY, CDR2 SAAADI. CDR3 region: CASRVGGGAGEQFF. DNA for the CDR3: TGCGCCAGTCGAGTCGGCGGGGGGGCGGGTGAGCAGTTCTTC.

This sequence joins TRBV7-9 and TRBJ2-4; TRBD1 is a possible D gene (6 bases). The V gene lost 7 bases and the J gene lost 0 bases, with 13 bases spanning the gap. The V gene's germline CDR1 is SEHNR and CDR2 FQNEAQ (reference sequence). The length of the CDR3 is 15 residues. CDR3 sequence (DNA): TGTGCCAGCACGGCAGGGGCTGTAGCCAAAAACATTCAGTACTTC. This gives the protein CASTAGAVAKNIQYF.

With regard to this clonotype: A read error may be the cause here, since a much bigger clone is one base away. The CDR3 DNA is TGTGCCAGCAGTGACTACAGGGAGTATTCACCCATCCACTTT. Encoded protein: CASSDYREYSPIHF. The chain has TRBV25-1 and TRBJ1-6, with D possibly matching TRBD1 (6 bases). Germline CDR1 reads MGHDK; CDR2 reads SYGVNS. The CDR3 has 14 amino acids.

The V and J genes are TRBV5-6 and TRBJ2-7; a possible D gene is TRBD1 (6 bases). CDR1 is SGHDT and CDR2 is YYEEEE in the germline V gene. V shed 3 bases and J shed 2 bases, with 12 bases lying between them. The CDR3 extends over 14 amino acids. CDR3 in amino acids: CASSSLDRAYEQYV. The CDR3, as DNA: TGTGCCAGCAGCTCGTTGGACAGAGCCTACGAGCAGTACGTC.

Of note for this clonotype: The conserved phenylalanine or tryptophan normally closing the CDR3 is absent here, so this likely arose from a read error. The chain has TRBV7-2 and TRBJ1-1, with TRBD1 matching over 10 bases. Germline loops: CDR1 SGHTA, CDR2 FQGNSA. The CDR3 contains 16 residues. The V and J ends lost 4 bases and 2 bases, in that order; junction bases with no gene match: 7. As DNA, the CDR3 is TGTGCCAGCAGCTCCGCCGGGACAGGGGTAAACACTGAAGCTTTCTAT. As protein: CASSSAGTGVNTEAFY.

This clonotype was recorded many times. The rearrangement links TRBV5-1 to TRBJ2-7, with TRBD1 identical over 8 bases. The CDR3 sequence is 13 residues long. V trimming: 4 bases; J trimming: 3 bases; junction bases outside the gene matches: 3. Germline CDR1 and CDR2: SGHRS and YFSETQ. CDR3 sequence: CASSVDRGYEQYV. As DNA, the CDR3 is TGCGCCAGCAGCGTAGACAGGGGCTACGAGCAGTACGTC.

The rearrangement joins TRBV6-6 to TRBJ1-1; TRBD1 matches at 7 bases. The V and J ends lost 6 bases and 2 bases, in that order; junction bases with no gene match: 6. The CDR3 is 14 amino acids. Germline CDR1 reads MNHNY; CDR2 reads SVGAGI (reference sequence). CDR3 coding DNA: TGTGCCAGCAGACAAAGACAGGGTAACACTGAAGCTTTCTTT. Its protein is CASRQRQGNTEAFF.

Ten or more counts support this clonotype. The chain has TRBV7-9 and TRBJ2-5, with 7 bases lining up with TRBD2. V was pared by 5 bases and J by 2 bases, with 8 bases of the junction left unmatched. Germline CDR1 reads SEHNR; CDR2 reads FQNEAQ (reference sequence). The CDR3 is made up of 15 amino acids. The CDR3 is CASSLWDYAQETQYF. CDR3 nucleotides: TGTGCCAGCAGCCTCTGGGACTATGCACAAGAGACCCAGTACTTC. Filled out from reference TRBV7-9 and TRBJ2-5, the complete variable domain reads DTGVSQNPRHKITKRGQNVTFRCDPISEHNRLYWYRQTLGQGPEFLTYFQNEAQLEKSRLLSDRFSAERPKGSFSTLEIQRTEQGDSAMYLCASSLWDYAQETQYFGPGTRLLVL.

V usage is TRBV20-1 and J usage is TRBJ2-3, with 7 bases that match TRBD2. CDR3 size: 12 residues. Germline CDR1 reads DFQATT; CDR2 reads SNEGSKA (reference sequence). The V gene end was trimmed by 6 bases and the J gene end by 8 bases; junction bases not matched to a gene: 8. CDR3 protein: CSAPTSQGTQYF. The CDR3 DNA follows: TGCAGTGCACCGACTAGCCAGGGTACGCAGTATTTT.

This clonotype was seen only a few times. The chain employs TRBV7-2 and TRBJ2-1, with TRBD2 identical over 7 bases. Trimming took 2 bases from V and 15 from J; bases not matched to a gene: 16. The CDR3 is 15 amino acids. Germline V gene sequence: CDR1 SGHTA, CDR2 FQGNSA. CDR3 region: CASSLSGGSPVDAFF. CDR3 coding DNA: TGTGCCAGCAGCTTATCGGGAGGCAGCCCCGTGGATGCGTTCTTC.

The table lists this clonotype with a few counts. The chain links TRBV10-3 to TRBJ2-5, with D possibly TRBD2 on 6 matching bases. The CDR3 totals 13 residues. The germline CDR1 and CDR2 sequences are ENHRY and SYGVKD. Deletions cut 6 bases from V and 5 bases from J, with 13 bases between. The CDR3 DNA reads as TGTGCCATCAGGGACCAGGCGGGGGAGACCCAGTACTTC. Amino acids: CAIRDQAGETQYF.

The chain joins TRBV5-5 to TRBJ1-4; tentatively, D is TRBD1 (6 bases). Trimming pared 4 bases from V and 4 bases from J, leaving 14 bases between. The CDR3 is made up of 15 amino acids. Per germline, CDR1 SGHKS and CDR2 YYEKEE (reference sequence). CDR3 loop: CASSAHGQLNEKLFF. CDR3 DNA sequence: TGTGCCAGCAGCGCCCACGGACAGCTTAATGAAAAACTGTTTTTT.

V usage is TRBV28 and J usage is TRBJ1-2; TRBD1 might be the D (5 bases). Germline-derived CDR1 and CDR2 are MDHEN and SYDVKM. This CDR3 comprises 12 residues. Written as DNA, the CDR3 is TGTTGCGCTGGGGGGGTTAACTATGGCTACACCTTC. Amino acids: CCAGGVNYGYTF.

This chain uses TRBV3-1 with TRBJ1-1; D may be TRBD1 (6 bases). The CDR3 covers 15 residues. CDR1 and CDR2 (germline): LGHDT, YNNKEL (reference sequence). V lost 3 bases and J lost 1, with 12 bases in between. CDR3 amino acids: CASSHAGEGNTEAFF. The DNA for the CDR3 is TGTGCCAGCAGCCATGCAGGGGAGGGGAACACTGAAGCTTTCTTT.

The chain joins TRBV20-1 to TRBJ2-1, with TRBD2 matching over 8 bases. From germline, CDR1 is DFQATT and CDR2 SNEGSKA (reference sequence). The CDR3 is 12 amino acids. The CDR3 loop reads CGGTRDYNEQFF. The CDR3 coding sequence is TGCGGGGGGACTAGGGACTACAATGAGCAGTTCTTC.

The CDR3 nucleotides are TGTGCCAGCAGGGTGGCCGGAGGGCGCACTGAAGCTTTCTTT. It specifies CASRVAGGRTEAFF. The gene calls are TRBV12-3 or TRBV12-4 and TRBJ1-1; D is unresolved. This CDR3 comprises 14 residues. V lost 6 bases and J 4 bases, leaving 15 bases between the germline ends.

The chain has TRBV20-1 and TRBJ1-1, with TRBD1 identical over 10 bases. V lost 3 bases and J lost 12; bases outside the gene matches: 4. Germline V gene data show CDR1 as DFQATT and CDR2 as SNEGSKA (reference sequence). The CDR3 consists of 11 residues. CDR3 DNA sequence: TGCAGTGCTAGTCTGGACAGGGGGTCTTTCTTT. As protein: CSASLDRGSFF.

In nucleotides, the CDR3 is TGTGCCAGCAGCCCGCAGTTCGGGGGGTTCTCCTACGAGCAGTACTTC. It encodes CASSPQFGGFSYEQYF. V gene TRBV9 combines with J gene TRBJ2-7; TRBD2 matches at 7 bases. Germline-derived CDR1 and CDR2 are SGDLS and YYNGEE. This CDR3 comprises 16 residues. J was trimmed by 0 bases and V by 4 bases; bases with no gene match: 10.

This clonotype was counted only a few times. This chain joins TRBV7-2 and TRBJ2-7; 11 nucleotides match TRBD1. CDR3 size: 14 residues. With 4 bases clipped from V and 4 bases from J, the junction kept 3 bases outside the gene matches. Germline V gene sequence: CDR1 SGHTA, CDR2 FQGNSA. The CDR3 loop reads CASSSDRGQYEQYF. CDR3 coding DNA: TGTGCCAGCAGCTCGGACAGGGGGCAGTACGAGCAGTACTTC.

This clonotype was recorded at least ten times. This sequence joins TRBV5-1 and TRBJ2-1; no definite D call. Germline loops: CDR1 SGHRS, CDR2 YFSETQ. CDR3 length: 12 residues. V lost 0 bases to trimming and J lost 6 bases, with 4 bases between them. CDR3 in amino acids: CASSLVVNEQFF. As DNA, the CDR3 is TGCGCCAGCAGCTTGGTGGTCAATGAGCAGTTCTTC.